This T cell receptor (beta chain) was identified in a study of shared clonotypes between healthy human individuals. Study at large: The plates for each donor numbered three CD4 naive, three CD4 memory, two CD8 naive and one CD8 memory. Study-wide results and limits: Around 4.9% of naive CD4 clonotypes were shared across a handful of donors.

Donors had no recently reported acute infections or vaccinations and were HIV-negative. As regards this clone: Its antigen is not identified.

The authors ran the assay at deep level. TCRdb keeps only in-frame clones here, not all; method: immunoSEQ multiplex PCR. The data contain roughly 1,000,000 clones, around 78% of them singletons. Sequencing was done on a sample of memory CD4+ T cells from PBMCs. Subset noted: CD45RA-negative fraction. The receptor was derived from a young man in good health. Some clones in this sample may be carry-over from other donors' samples.

CDR3 nucleotides: TGTGCCAGCAGCCCCCCCGGAAGGGCGGGAAACACCATATATTTT. Its translation: CASSPPGRAGNTIYF. This chain links TRBV7-2 with TRBJ1-3; D unresolved. This CDR3 region has 15 residues. CDR1 is SGHTA, CDR2 FQGNSA, per germline. V shed 5 bases and J shed 4 bases, with 15 bases lying between them.